Each of the 17 T cell receptor beta chains below was sequenced from the same sample in a study of T cell repertoires in cytomegalovirus infection. TCRdb ran MiXCR on the reads and lists one entry per CDR3 protein. The sample has 200,000 to 300,000 distinct CDR3 sequences, roughly 10% seen once. The sequenced sample was PBMCs. These receptors were obtained from a human donor in good health (CMV status not recorded). Some clones in this sample may be carry-over from other donors' samples.

Only a few counts were recorded for this clonotype. The rearrangement uses TRBV5-1 and TRBJ2-6; 8 bases are shared with TRBD1. The CDR3 sequence is 18 residues long. V shed 0 bases and J 1 base; nucleotides not matched to a gene: 6. Looked up from germline, CDR1 is SGHRS and CDR2 is YFSETQ. The CDR3 loop reads CASSLGQGIGSGANVLTF. As DNA, the CDR3 is TGCGCCAGCAGCTTGGGACAGGGGATTGGTTCTGGGGCCAACGTCCTGACTTTC.

At least ten counts were recorded for this clonotype. The CDR3 nucleotides read TGTGCCAGCAGCTTGGCTGGGGGGAGGGGAGGCACAGATACGCAGTATTTT. It encodes CASSLAGGRGGTDTQYF. V and J are TRBV5-6 and TRBJ2-3, with 7 bases matching TRBD2. The germline CDR1 and CDR2 sequences are SGHDT and YYEEEE. The CDR3 length is 17 residues. Trimming at V came to 0 bases and at J to 1 base, leaving 8 bases not matched to a gene.

This clonotype was detected a few times. The chain carries TRBV2 and TRBJ2-5, with D perhaps matching TRBD1 or TRBD2 (5 bases each). Germline CDR1 SNHLY, CDR2 FYNNEI. V dropped 5 bases and J dropped 2 bases, with 18 bases sitting between them. The CDR3 runs 16 residues. CDR3: CASSPQGTQMQETQYF. The CDR3, as DNA: TGTGCCAGCAGTCCCCAAGGGACCCAAATGCAAGAGACCCAGTACTTC.

This clonotype was found a few times. This chain links TRBV28 with TRBJ1-2; a weak D match, TRBD1 (6 bases). The length of the CDR3 is 14 residues. Deletions cut 5 bases from V and 1 base from J, with 11 bases between. In germline, CDR1 is MDHEN, CDR2 SYDVKM. The CDR3 nucleotides are TGTGCCAGCAGTCAAAACAGGGTTAACTATGGCTACACCTTC. This gives the protein CASSQNRVNYGYTF.

This clonotype appeared a few times. The chain uses TRBV5-5 and TRBJ2-7, with 8 bases aligning to TRBD1. The J segment lost 1 base and the V segment lost 2 bases, leaving 11 bases of the junction unmatched. The germline CDR1 and CDR2 sequences are SGHKS and YYEKEE (reference sequence). The CDR3 contains 17 residues. DNA for the CDR3: TGTGCCAGCAGCTTTGGACAGGGAACCCCTAAGTCCTACGAGCAGTACTTC. Its protein product is CASSFGQGTPKSYEQYF.

The V call is TRBV12-3 or TRBV12-4, the J call TRBJ1-6, with D hard to call. The CDR3 contains 14 residues. Trimming cost V 4 bases and J 8 bases, with 12 bases left between them. This CDR3 reads CASSSNMRDSPLHF. As DNA, the CDR3 is TGTGCCAGCAGTTCGAACATGAGGGATTCACCCCTCCACTTT.

The table lists this clonotype with many counts. This chain joins TRBV6-1 and TRBJ2-2; D not certain. Trimming left V 1 base short and J 7 bases short, with 1 base between. The CDR3 covers 11 residues. Germline CDR1 MNHNS, CDR2 SASEGT. The CDR3 nucleotides are TGTGCCAGCAGTGAAGTCGGGGAGCTGTTTTTT. Amino acid sequence: CASSEVGELFF.

This clonotype was seen many times. This chain links TRBV28 with TRBJ2-6; 9 bases are shared with TRBD1. Trimming took 4 bases from V and 2 from J; bases not matched to a gene: 6. The CDR3 length is 17 residues. CDR1 MDHEN and CDR2 SYDVKM come from the germline V gene. This CDR3 reads CASSSRTGDTGANVLTF. In DNA, the CDR3 is TGTGCCAGCAGTTCCCGGACAGGGGATACTGGGGCCAACGTCCTGACTTTC.

This clonotype was detected many times. This chain connects TRBV6-2 or TRBV6-3 to TRBJ2-3; 10 positions agree with TRBD2. CDR3 length equals 15 residues. Unmatched junction bases numbered 6, after V lost 6 bases and J lost 3 bases. Germline CDR1 MNHEY, CDR2 SVGEGT. The CDR3 region has the DNA TGTGCCAGCAGCGGAATGGGACTAGCGACAGATACGCAGTATTTT. Residues: CASSGMGLATDTQYF.

This clonotype was picked up many times. The V call is TRBV28, the J call TRBJ1-1; TRBD1 matches at 11 bases. The CDR3 runs to 13 residues. With V trimmed by 11 bases and J by 11 bases, 13 bases remained unmatched. Germline values: CDR1 MDHEN, CDR2 SYDVKM. The CDR3 DNA reads as TGTGCCGTCTCGGGGACAGGGGGGAAGAGGGCTTTCTTT. It codes for CAVSGTGGKRAFF. Based on the CDR3 plus reference TRBV28 and TRBJ1-1, the full variable domain is DVKVTQSSRYLVKRTGEKVFLECVQDMDHENMFWYRQDPGLGLRLIYFSYDVKMKEKGDIPEGYSVSREKKERFSLILESASTNQTSMYLCAVSGTGGKRAFFGQGTRLTVV.

This clonotype showed up many times. The genes are TRBV12-3 or TRBV12-4 and TRBJ1-5; 8 bases are shared with TRBD1. V trimming: 2 bases; J trimming: 4 bases; junction bases outside the gene matches: 4. This CDR3 is 15 amino acids long. CDR3 coding DNA: TGTGCCAGCAGTTTAAACACAGGGGGAAATCAGCCCCAGCATTTT. Translated, it gives CASSLNTGGNQPQHF.

The V gene is TRBV9, the J gene TRBJ2-6; the D is unclear. This CDR3 is 15 amino acids long. Germline V lookup: CDR1 SGDLS, CDR2 YYNGEE. V lost 5 bases to trimming and J lost 0 bases, with 9 bases between them. CDR3 nucleotides: TGTGCCAGCAGGCCAGGAACCTCTGGGGCCAACGTCCTGACTTTC. It specifies CASRPGTSGANVLTF.

The table lists this clonotype with a count of one. V and J are TRBV20-1 and TRBJ2-7; 7 nucleotides line up with TRBD2. The CDR3 is 14 residues long. Trimming cost V 1 base and J 5 bases; bases outside gene matches: 8. CDR1 is DFQATT, CDR2 SNEGSKA, per germline (reference sequence). The CDR3 sequence: CSARVGREGHEQYF. The CDR3 nucleotides are TGCAGTGCTAGAGTTGGCAGGGAGGGGCACGAGCAGTACTTC.

This clonotype was seen ten or more times. The chain has TRBV7-2 and TRBJ2-6; D unresolved. The V end lost 5 bases, the J end lost 1 base, and 12 bases lay between the germline ends. Germline CDR1 reads SGHTA; CDR2 reads FQGNSA. The CDR3 has 16 amino acids. CDR3 amino acids: CASSPQGLSGANVLTF. Here the CDR3 DNA reads TGTGCCAGCAGCCCCCAAGGGTTATCTGGGGCCAACGTCCTGACTTTC.

The rearrangement uses TRBV24-1 and TRBJ2-7, with a tentative D call TRBD2 (6 bases). The CDR3 runs 15 residues. CDR1 KGHDR and CDR2 SFDVKD come from the germline V gene. With 0 bases removed from V and 2 bases from J, the gap between germline ends came to 10 bases. CDR3 nucleotides: TGTGCCACCAGTGATTTGCGCCGGGGGACCTACGAGCAGTACTTC. Its translation is CATSDLRRGTYEQYF.

This clonotype was recorded many times. The CDR3 nucleotides read TGTGCCAGTAGTAGTGCTAGCAGACCTCCCTACGAGCAGTACTTC. This sequence encodes CASSSASRPPYEQYF. The chain combines TRBV19 with TRBJ2-7, with D tentatively TRBD2 (5 bases). The V and J ends lost 4 bases and 2 bases respectively, with 15 bases between them. The germline V gene has CDR1 LNHDA and CDR2 SQIVND (reference sequence). CDR3 size: 15 residues. The whole variable domain, remainder taken from reference TRBV19 and TRBJ2-7, is DGGITQSPKYLFRKEGQNVTLSCEQNLNHDAMYWYRQDPGQGLRLIYYSQIVNDFQKGDIAEGYSVSREKKESFPLTVTSAQKNPTAFYLCASSSASRPPYEQYFGPGTRLTVT.

This clonotype was seen at least ten times. The rearrangement links TRBV7-2 to TRBJ2-1; 8 nucleotides match TRBD2. This CDR3 is built from 14 residues. Germline values: CDR1 SGHTA, CDR2 FQGNSA. The V gene end was trimmed by 5 bases and the J gene end by 3 bases; junction bases not matched to a gene: 3. Written as DNA, the CDR3 is TGTGCCAGCAGCGTAAGCGGGAGCTACAATGAGCAGTTCTTC. Amino acids: CASSVSGSYNEQFF.